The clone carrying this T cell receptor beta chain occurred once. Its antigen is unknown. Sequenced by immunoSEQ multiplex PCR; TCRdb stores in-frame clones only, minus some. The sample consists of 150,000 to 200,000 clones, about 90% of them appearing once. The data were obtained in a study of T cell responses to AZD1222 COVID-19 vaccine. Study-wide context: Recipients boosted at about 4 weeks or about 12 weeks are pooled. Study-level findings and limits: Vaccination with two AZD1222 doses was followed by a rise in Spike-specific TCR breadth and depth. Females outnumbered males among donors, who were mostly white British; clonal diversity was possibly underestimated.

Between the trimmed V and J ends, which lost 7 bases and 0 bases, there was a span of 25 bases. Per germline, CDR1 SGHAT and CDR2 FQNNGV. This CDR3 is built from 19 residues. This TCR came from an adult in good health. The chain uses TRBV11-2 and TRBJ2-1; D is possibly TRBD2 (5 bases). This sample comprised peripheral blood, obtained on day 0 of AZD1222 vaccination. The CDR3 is CASISVLSRRSSSYNEQFF. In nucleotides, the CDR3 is TGTGCCAGCATCTCCGTCCTTTCTAGGAGGTCGAGCTCCTACAATGAGCAGTTCTTC.